The sample holds one count of the clone carrying this T cell receptor (beta chain). Using immunoSEQ multiplex PCR, the repertoire was profiled, and TCRdb retains in-frame clones only, with some absent. The sample has tens of thousands of clones, about 83% seen once. This sample stems from a study of blood T cell repertoires in COVID-19. Overall study context: The study drew acute and convalescent COVID-19 samples from the United States, Italy and Spain.

The sequenced sample was peripheral blood. The TCR originated in a man aged 50-59 years with acute or convalescent COVID-19.

CDR3 bases: TGTGCCAGCAGTTACGGGACAGGGGAAGAGACCCAGTACTTC. Translated, it gives CASSYGTGEETQYF. The rearrangement links TRBV6-5 to TRBJ2-5, with 10 bases that match TRBD1. Germline assignment: CDR1 MNHEY and CDR2 SVGAGI. J was trimmed by 3 bases and V by 2 bases; bases with no gene match: 0. The length of the CDR3 is 14 residues.